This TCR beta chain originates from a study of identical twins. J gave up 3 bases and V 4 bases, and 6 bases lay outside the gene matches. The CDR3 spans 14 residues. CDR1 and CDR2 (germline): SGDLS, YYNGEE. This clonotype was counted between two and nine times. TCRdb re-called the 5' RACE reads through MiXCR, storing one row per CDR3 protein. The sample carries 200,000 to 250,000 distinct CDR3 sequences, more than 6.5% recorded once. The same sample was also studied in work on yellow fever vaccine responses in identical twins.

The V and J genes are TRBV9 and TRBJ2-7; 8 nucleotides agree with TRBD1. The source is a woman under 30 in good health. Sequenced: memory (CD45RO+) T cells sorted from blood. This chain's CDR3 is CASSPKDRVYEQYF. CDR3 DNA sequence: TGTGCCAGCAGCCCCAAGGACAGGGTCTACGAGCAGTACTTC.